This entry concerns a single TCR beta chain. The data derive from a study of cytomegalovirus exposure and HLA in healthy donors. TCRdb's copy holds only in-frame clones and misses some; the assay was immunoSEQ multiplex PCR. The sample includes roughly 100,000 clones, about 88% of them seen just once. The germline V gene encodes CDR1 LNHDA and CDR2 SQIVND (reference sequence). The J segment lost 1 base and the V segment lost 5 bases, leaving 6 bases of the junction unmatched. This CDR3 region has 15 residues. The chain has TRBV19 and TRBJ1-1, with TRBD1 matching 8 bases. The TCR was taken from a woman aged 18-30 years in good health and CMV-seropositive. Input material: PBMCs. The CDR3 here is CASSPGQGSNTEAFF. In DNA form, the CDR3 reads TGTGCCAGTAGTCCAGGACAGGGTTCGAACACTGAAGCTTTCTTT.